The 5 T cell receptor beta chains presented below share a single source sample, sequenced in a study of T cell repertoires in cytomegalovirus infection. No antigen has been assigned to these receptors. A single record per CDR3 protein comes from TCRdb applying MiXCR to the reads. The sample has about 900,000 distinct CDR3 sequences, about 33% seen once. The source was cultured CD8+ T cells from PBMCs, collected from culture after CMV antigen stimulation. All receptors derive from a human donor in good health (CMV status not recorded). Some clones in this sample may be carry-over from other donors' samples.

The CDR3 is CASREGGSYNSPLHF. CDR3 in DNA: TGTGCCAGCAGGGAAGGAGGGTCCTATAATTCACCCCTCCACTTT. The chain carries TRBV28 and TRBJ1-6; D is uncertain. Germline V CDR1 and CDR2: MDHEN, SYDVKM. This CDR3 has 15 residues. V gave up 6 bases and J gave up 1 base, with 10 bases separating them.

J is TRBJ1-1 and V is TRBV3-1; D is ambiguous. There are 13 residues in the CDR3. Germline V gene lookup returns CDR1 LGHDT and CDR2 YNNKEL (reference sequence). V lost 3 bases to trimming and J lost 1 base, with 6 bases between them. The CDR3 spells CASSHDGNTEAFF. The CDR3 coding sequence is TGTGCCAGCAGCCATGACGGGAACACTGAAGCTTTCTTT.

There are a few counts of this clonotype. The V call is TRBV7-8, the J call TRBJ1-5; TRBD1 is a possible D gene (5 bases). The CDR3 length is 16 residues. The V gene's germline CDR1 is SGHVS and CDR2 FQNEAQ. The V end lost 5 bases, the J end lost 0 bases, and 14 bases lay between the germline ends. The CDR3 reads CASSPVGRYSNQPQHF. CDR3 sequence (DNA): TGTGCCAGCAGCCCAGTGGGGCGCTATAGCAATCAGCCCCAGCATTTT.

In its sample, this clonotype was seen a few times. The rearrangement links TRBV7-9 to TRBJ2-5; 7 positions match TRBD2. The CDR3 consists of 12 residues. The germline CDR1 and CDR2 sequences are SEHNR and FQNEAQ (reference sequence). V lost 11 bases to trimming and J lost 3 bases; unmatched junction nucleotides: 6. The CDR3 nucleotides read TGTGCCGCGGGGGAGTGGGAAGAGACCCAGTACTTC. Translated: CAAGEWEETQYF. Complete variable domain (other parts from reference TRBV7-9 and TRBJ2-5): DTGVSQNPRHKITKRGQNVTFRCDPISEHNRLYWYRQTLGQGPEFLTYFQNEAQLEKSRLLSDRFSAERPKGSFSTLEIQRTEQGDSAMYLCAAGEWEETQYFGPGTRLLVL.

The chain joins TRBV20-1 to TRBJ2-1, with 10 bases matching TRBD2. Trimming at V came to 1 base and at J to 12 bases, leaving 12 bases not matched to a gene. Germline V CDR1 and CDR2: DFQATT, SNEGSKA (reference sequence). This CDR3 is 15 amino acids long. The CDR3 DNA sequence: TGCAGTGCTAGAGCTAGCGGGGGAACTTTAGCGTCGCAGTTCTTC. Translated, it gives CSARASGGTLASQFF.